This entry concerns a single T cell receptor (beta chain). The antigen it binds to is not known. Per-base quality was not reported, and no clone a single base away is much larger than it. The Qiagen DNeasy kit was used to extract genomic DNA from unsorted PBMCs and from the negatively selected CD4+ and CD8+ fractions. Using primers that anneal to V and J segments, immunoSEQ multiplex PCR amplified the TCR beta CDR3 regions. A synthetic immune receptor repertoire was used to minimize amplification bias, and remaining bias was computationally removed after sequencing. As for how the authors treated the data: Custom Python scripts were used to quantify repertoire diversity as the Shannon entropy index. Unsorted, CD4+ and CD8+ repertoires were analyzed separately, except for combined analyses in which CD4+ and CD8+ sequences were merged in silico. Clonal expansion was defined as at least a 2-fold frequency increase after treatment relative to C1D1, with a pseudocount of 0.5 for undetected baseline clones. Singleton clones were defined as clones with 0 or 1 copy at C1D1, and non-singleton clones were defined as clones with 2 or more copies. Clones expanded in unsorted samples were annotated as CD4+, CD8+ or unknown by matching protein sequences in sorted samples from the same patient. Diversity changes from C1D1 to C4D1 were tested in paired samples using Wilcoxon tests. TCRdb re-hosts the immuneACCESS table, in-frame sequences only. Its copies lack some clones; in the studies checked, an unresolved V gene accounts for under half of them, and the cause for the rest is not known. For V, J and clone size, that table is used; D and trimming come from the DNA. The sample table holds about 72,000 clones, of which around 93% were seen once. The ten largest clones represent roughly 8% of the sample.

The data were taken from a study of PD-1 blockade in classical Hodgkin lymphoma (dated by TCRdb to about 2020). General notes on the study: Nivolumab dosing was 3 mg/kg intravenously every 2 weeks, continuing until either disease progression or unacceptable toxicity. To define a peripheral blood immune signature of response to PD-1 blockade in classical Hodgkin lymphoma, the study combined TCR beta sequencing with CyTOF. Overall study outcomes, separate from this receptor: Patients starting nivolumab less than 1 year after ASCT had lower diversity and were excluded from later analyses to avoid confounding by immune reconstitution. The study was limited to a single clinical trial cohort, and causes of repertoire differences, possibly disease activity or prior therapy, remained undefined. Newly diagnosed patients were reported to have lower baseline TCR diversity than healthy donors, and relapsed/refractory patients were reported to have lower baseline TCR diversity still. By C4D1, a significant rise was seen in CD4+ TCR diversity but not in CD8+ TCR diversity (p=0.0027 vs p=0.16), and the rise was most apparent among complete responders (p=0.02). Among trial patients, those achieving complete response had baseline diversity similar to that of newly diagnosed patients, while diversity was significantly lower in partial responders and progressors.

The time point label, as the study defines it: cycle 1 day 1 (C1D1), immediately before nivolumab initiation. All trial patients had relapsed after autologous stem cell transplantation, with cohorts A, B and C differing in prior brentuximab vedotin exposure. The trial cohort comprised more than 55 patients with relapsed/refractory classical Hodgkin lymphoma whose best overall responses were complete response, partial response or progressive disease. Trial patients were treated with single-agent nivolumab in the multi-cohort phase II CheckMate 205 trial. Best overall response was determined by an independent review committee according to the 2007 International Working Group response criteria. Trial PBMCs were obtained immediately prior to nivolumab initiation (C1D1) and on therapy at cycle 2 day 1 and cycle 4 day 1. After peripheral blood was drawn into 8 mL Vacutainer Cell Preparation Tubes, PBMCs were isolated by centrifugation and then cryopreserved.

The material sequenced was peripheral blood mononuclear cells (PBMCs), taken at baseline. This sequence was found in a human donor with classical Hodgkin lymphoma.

The CDR3 has the sequence CASSLRDGSTDTQYF. The nucleotide sequence is TGTGCCAGCAGTTTAAGGGACGGGAGCACAGATACGCAGTATTTT. The rearranged chain carries TRBV27 and TRBJ2-3; the D gene may be TRBD1 or TRBD2, since each aligns over 5 bases. There are 15 amino acids in the CDR3, from cysteine to phenylalanine inclusive. Left in the record is the CDR3 DNA by itself, 45 bases read in frame from the first base. Trimming costs V 2 bases and J 0 bases, and their ends lie 9 bases apart. The CDR1 and CDR2 encoded by the germline V gene (reference sequence) are MNHEY and SMNVEV.